Below are 15 T cell receptor beta chains sequenced from a single sample in a study of blood T cell repertoires in COVID-19. Repertoires were generated with immunoSEQ multiplex PCR, while TCRdb's copy carries only in-frame clones and drops some. The data show about 180,000 clones, roughly 88% seen once. Specimen: PBMCs or T cells enriched from blood (not recorded which). These receptors came from a woman aged 18-29 years who had recovered from COVID-19.

The rearrangement joins TRBV7-9 to TRBJ2-1, with D maybe TRBD2 (6 bases). Germline V CDR1 and CDR2: SEHNR, FQNEAQ (reference sequence). This CDR3 contains 13 residues. Trimming removed 5 bases from V and 7 bases from J, with 12 bases in between. CDR3 nucleotides: TGTGCCAGCAGCCACCTGGGAGGTAATGAGCAGTTCTTC. Translated, it gives CASSHLGGNEQFF.

The chain carries TRBV4-2 and TRBJ2-2, with D possibly being TRBD1 (6 bases). The CDR3 consists of 16 residues. From germline, CDR1 is LGHNA and CDR2 YNFKEQ. The ends were cut back, 5 bases at V and 4 bases at J, with 17 bases in the middle. CDR3 DNA: TGTGCCAGCAGCGCCCGGACAGAGAAACCCACCGGGGAGCTGTTTTTT. Its translation is CASSARTEKPTGELFF.

The chain couples TRBV5-1 to TRBJ2-7; TRBD1 might be the D (6 bases). The CDR3 runs 13 residues. CDR1 SGHRS and CDR2 YFSETQ come from the germline V gene. V lost 3 bases and J lost 4, with 11 bases in between. CDR3 DNA sequence: TGCGCCAGCAGCTCCCGGGACACTTACGAGCAGTACTTC. Amino acid sequence: CASSSRDTYEQYF.

The rearrangement uses TRBV5-1 and TRBJ1-1; D perhaps matches TRBD1 (5 bases). V lost 0 bases, J lost 6 bases, and 12 bases lay in between. This CDR3 has 14 residues. Germline-derived CDR1 and CDR2 are SGHRS and YFSETQ. CDR3 sequence: CASSLGQREAEAFF. The CDR3 region has the DNA TGCGCCAGCAGCTTGGGACAGAGAGAGGCTGAAGCTTTCTTT.

This clone was detected a few times. The J gene is TRBJ2-7, the V gene TRBV7-6; 7 nucleotides agree with TRBD2. With V trimmed by 5 bases and J by 5 bases, 12 bases remained unmatched. This CDR3 spans 15 amino acids. The germline V gene encodes CDR1 SGHVS and CDR2 FNYEAQ. For the CDR3, the DNA is TGTGCCAGCAGCCCCTTAGGGAGGGGCGACAACGAGCAGTACTTC. It codes for CASSPLGRGDNEQYF.

The rearrangement links TRBV5-6 to TRBJ1-1; D is perhaps TRBD1 (5 bases). CDR1 and CDR2 from the germline V gene are SGHDT and YYEEEE. The CDR3 spans 13 residues. The V gene lost 4 bases and the J gene lost 7 bases, with 14 bases spanning the gap. The CDR3 nucleotides read TGTGCCAGCAGCGCCGGACTAGGGGATGAAGCTTTCTTT. This encodes CASSAGLGDEAFF.

The chain carries TRBV30 and TRBJ2-3, with a tentative D call TRBD2 (5 bases). V gave up 5 bases and J gave up 1 base, with 13 bases separating them. Germline V gene data show CDR1 as GTSNPN and CDR2 as SVGIG (reference sequence). The CDR3 is 14 amino acids. CDR3 sequence (DNA): TGTGCCTGGGGTGAGGGAGCCGGCACAGATACGCAGTATTTT. It translates to CAWGEGAGTDTQYF.

This clone has only one observation. This chain uses TRBV27 with TRBJ2-1; D perhaps matches TRBD2 (6 bases). Germline V gene lookup returns CDR1 MNHEY and CDR2 SMNVEV (reference sequence). V lost 6 bases to trimming and J lost 9 bases, with 27 bases between them. This CDR3 comprises 17 residues. The chain's CDR3 is CASSRTPGTSALSEQFF. CDR3 coding DNA: TGTGCCAGCAGCAGAACACCGGGGACTTCAGCCTTGAGTGAGCAGTTCTTC.

The chain links TRBV23-1 to TRBJ2-7, with 8 bases matching TRBD1. TRBV23-1 is labeled an ORF, and its function is uncertain. This CDR3 contains 14 residues. V was clipped by 3 bases and J by 2 bases; unmatched bases: 3. The DNA of the CDR3 is TGCGCCAGCAGTCACCCGGACAGGGCCTACGAGCAGTACTTC. This translates into CASSHPDRAYEQYF.

This clone was detected once. The rearrangement joins TRBV28 to TRBJ1-5; D is unresolved. The V and J ends lost 3 bases and 7 bases respectively, with 7 bases between them. This CDR3 has 12 residues. Per the germline V gene, CDR1 is MDHEN and CDR2 is SYDVKM. DNA for the CDR3: TGTGCCAGCAGTTTCCCCCCACAGCCCCAGCATTTT. Its translation is CASSFPPQPQHF.

This chain links TRBV27 with TRBJ2-1, with TRBD1 as a possible D gene (6 bases). The ends were cut back, 5 bases at V and 0 bases at J, with 11 bases in the middle. This CDR3 region has 15 residues. Germline values: CDR1 MNHEY, CDR2 SMNVEV (reference sequence). DNA for the CDR3: TGTGCCAGCAGTCTAAAACAGGGCTCCTACAATGAGCAGTTCTTC. Amino acid sequence: CASSLKQGSYNEQFF.

The chain uses TRBV4-2 and TRBJ2-7, with 7 bases that match TRBD2. The CDR3 totals 14 residues. After removal of 1 base from V and 4 bases from J, the junction contained 4 bases not matched to a gene. Germline CDR1 reads LGHNA; CDR2 reads YNFKEQ. CDR3 region: CASSQASGTYEQYF. The CDR3 nucleotides are TGTGCCAGCAGCCAAGCTAGCGGAACATACGAGCAGTACTTC.

V and J are TRBV7-8 and TRBJ1-4; D is ambiguous. The V gene's germline CDR1 is SGHVS and CDR2 FQNEAQ. V dropped 3 bases and J dropped 8 bases, with 19 bases sitting between them. The CDR3 loop spans 16 amino acids. The DNA of the CDR3 is TGTGCCAGCAGCTTTCCTTTGGGAGCCCTTTGGGAAAAACTGTTTTTT. Amino acids: CASSFPLGALWEKLFF.

V is TRBV25-1 and J is TRBJ2-1; perhaps TRBD2 as D (6 bases). Trimming removed 4 bases at V and 0 bases at J, with 10 bases between. The CDR3 length is 15 residues. CDR1 and CDR2 from the germline V gene are MGHDK and SYGVNS. In DNA, the CDR3 is TGTGCCAGCAGTGGTAGCGGCCCCTCCTACAATGAGCAGTTCTTC. Translating gives CASSGSGPSYNEQFF.

The chain is built from TRBV5-1 and TRBJ1-1; 8 bases fit TRBD1. This CDR3 has 15 residues. Germline V lookup: CDR1 SGHRS, CDR2 YFSETQ. The V gene end was trimmed by 2 bases and the J gene end by 3 bases; junction bases not matched to a gene: 6. The DNA for the CDR3 is TGCGCCAGCAGCTTAGGACAGGGTCGGCACACTGAAGCTTTCTTT. As protein: CASSLGQGRHTEAFF.